The 20 T cell receptor beta chains below were found in one sample sequenced in a study of blood T cell repertoires in COVID-19. Using immunoSEQ multiplex PCR, the repertoire was profiled, and TCRdb retains in-frame clones only, with some absent. The top ten clones hold 1.2% of a sample with under 150,000 clones, 88% of them seen once. The specimen was PBMCs or T cells enriched from blood (not recorded which). Receptors were obtained from a woman in her 30s with acute COVID-19.

This chain uses TRBV30 with TRBJ1-1, with D maybe TRBD1 (5 bases). Looked up from germline, CDR1 is GTSNPN and CDR2 is SVGIG (reference sequence). Trimming removed 5 bases from V and 6 bases from J, with 13 bases in between. There are 12 residues in the CDR3. Here the CDR3 reads CAWATGTPEAFF. The CDR3 DNA follows: TGTGCCTGGGCCACAGGAACTCCTGAAGCTTTCTTT.

The chain combines TRBV2 with TRBJ2-7, with no clear D. V lost 6 bases, J lost 1 base, and 10 bases lay in between. CDR3 length equals 13 residues. Germline-derived CDR1 and CDR2 are SNHLY and FYNNEI. The CDR3 reads CASRAPDSYEQYF. CDR3 DNA sequence: TGTGCCAGCAGGGCCCCCGATTCCTACGAGCAGTACTTC.

V is TRBV6-5 and J is TRBJ1-5; 10 nucleotides align to TRBD1. The CDR3 contains 15 residues. The trim removed 0 bases at V and 9 bases at J, leaving 5 bases unmatched. Per the germline V gene, CDR1 is MNHEY and CDR2 is SVGAGI. The CDR3 region is CASSYSGTGDGPQHF. The DNA for the CDR3 is TGTGCCAGCAGTTACTCGGGGACAGGGGACGGGCCCCAGCATTTT.

V gene TRBV27 combines with J gene TRBJ2-3, with D tentatively TRBD2 (5 bases). The CDR3 sequence is 13 residues long. V was trimmed by 3 bases and J by 1 base, leaving 5 bases between them. Germline-derived CDR1 and CDR2 are MNHEY and SMNVEV (reference sequence). CDR3 protein: CASSFSGTDTQYF. The CDR3 nucleotides are TGTGCCAGCAGTTTTAGCGGCACAGATACGCAGTATTTT.

This clone has more than one count but fewer than ten. The gene calls are TRBV19 and TRBJ2-3, with D perhaps TRBD1 (6 bases). This CDR3 comprises 12 residues. Trimming left V 4 bases short and J 4 bases short, with 6 bases between. Per germline, CDR1 LNHDA and CDR2 SQIVND (reference sequence). This CDR3 reads CASSNRADTQYF. The CDR3 DNA is TGTGCCAGTAGTAACAGGGCAGATACGCAGTATTTT.

The chain recombines TRBV5-6 with TRBJ2-1, with TRBD2 matching 10 bases. CDR3 length: 18 residues. Germline CDR1 and CDR2: SGHDT and YYEEEE. The ends lost 4 bases at V and 3 bases at J; junction bases unmatched: 13. This chain's CDR3 is CASSDRAYGTSDYNEQFF. The CDR3 bases are TGTGCCAGCAGCGATAGAGCCTACGGGACTAGCGACTACAATGAGCAGTTCTTC. Drawing the rest from reference TRBV5-6 and TRBJ2-1, the complete variable domain is DAGVTQSPTHLIKTRGQQVTLRCSPKSGHDTVSWYQQALGQGPQFIFQYYEEEERQRGNFPDRFSGHQFPNYSSELNVNALLLGDSALYLCASSDRAYGTSDYNEQFFGPGTRLTVL.

This clone was observed a single time. CDR3 in DNA: TGTGCCAGCAGCAGGGGACAACACTATGGCTACACCTTC. Protein: CASSRGQHYGYTF. This rearrangement joins TRBV5-8 to TRBJ1-2; tentatively, D is TRBD1 (6 bases). The CDR3 consists of 13 residues. Germline CDR1 SGHTS, CDR2 YDEGEE. Trimming left V 4 bases short and J 3 bases short, with 10 bases between.

This clone has a single count. This sequence joins TRBV18 and TRBJ2-7, with TRBD2 as a possible D gene (6 bases). The CDR3 has 16 amino acids. Trimming pared 2 bases from V and 2 bases from J, leaving 16 bases between. Germline assignment: CDR1 KGHSH and CDR2 LQKENI. The CDR3 protein is CASSPSDGSRAYEQYF. The CDR3 DNA reads as TGTGCCAGCTCACCAAGCGACGGGAGTAGGGCCTACGAGCAGTACTTC.

The chain joins TRBV30 to TRBJ1-5; 8 positions match TRBD1. The CDR3 length is 15 residues. Germline lookup yields CDR1 GTSNPN and CDR2 SVGIG (reference sequence). Trimming at V came to 7 bases and at J to 0 bases, leaving 8 bases not matched to a gene. CDR3 loop: CASKNRGYSNQPQHF. CDR3 nucleotide sequence: TGTGCCTCGAAAAACAGGGGGTATAGCAATCAGCCCCAGCATTTT.

This chain uses TRBV7-2 with TRBJ2-2, with D tentatively TRBD2 (6 bases). This CDR3 has 15 residues. V was trimmed by 6 bases and J by 0 bases, leaving 11 bases between them. The germline V gene encodes CDR1 SGHTA and CDR2 FQGNSA. CDR3 nucleotides: TGTGCCAGCAGTCGGGACTCCACGAACACCGGGGAGCTGTTTTTT. Encoded protein: CASSRDSTNTGELFF.

The rearrangement uses TRBV6-5 and TRBJ2-7; the match to TRBD2 covers 7 bases. The CDR3 consists of 14 residues. Germline CDR1 is MNHEY and CDR2 is SVGAGI. J gave up 5 bases and V 6 bases, and 10 bases lay outside the gene matches. The CDR3 is CASSLPGRVHEQYF. CDR3 DNA: TGTGCCAGCAGCCTCCCGGGGAGGGTCCACGAGCAGTACTTC.

The V call is TRBV7-3, the J call TRBJ2-3, with TRBD2 identical over 8 bases. After removal of 4 bases from V and 1 base from J, the junction contained 4 bases not matched to a gene. Germline assignment: CDR1 SGHTA and CDR2 FQGTGA. This CDR3 has 15 amino acids. As DNA, the CDR3 is TGTGCCAGCAGCTCCCAAGCGGGAGGCACAGATACGCAGTATTTT. This sequence encodes CASSSQAGGTDTQYF.

V gene TRBV27 combines with J gene TRBJ2-7; no definite D call. The CDR3 spans 11 residues. The germline V and J ends were trimmed by 5 bases and 6 bases, with 8 bases remaining between them. Germline V gene lookup returns CDR1 MNHEY and CDR2 SMNVEV (reference sequence). The CDR3 nucleotides read TGTGCCAGCAGTATTGCCGGCGAGCAGTACTTC. This sequence encodes CASSIAGEQYF.

The rearrangement uses TRBV18 and TRBJ1-1; weak D call: TRBD1 (5 bases). The CDR3 totals 15 residues. V was shortened by 1 base and J by 4 bases, with 13 bases between the two germline ends. Germline CDR1 and CDR2: KGHSH and LQKENI. CDR3 DNA sequence: TGTGCCAGCTCACCACTAGGGGATTCAGGCACTGAAGCTTTCTTT. It is translated as CASSPLGDSGTEAFF.

The rearrangement joins TRBV7-3 to TRBJ2-7, with TRBD2 matching over 10 bases. The V segment lost 5 bases and the J segment 2 bases; nucleotides outside the gene matches: 9. The CDR3 is 16 amino acids. Germline lookup yields CDR1 SGHTA and CDR2 FQGTGA. The CDR3 bases are TGTGCCAGCAGCACTATCGGGACTAGCGTGACCTACGAGCAGTACTTC. Amino acids: CASSTIGTSVTYEQYF. The full variable domain, in which reference TRBV7-3 and TRBJ2-7 provide the parts outside the CDR3, is GAGVSQTPSNKVTEKGKYVELRCDPISGHTALYWYRQSLGQGPEFLIYFQGTGAADDSGLPNDRFFAVRPEGSVSTLKIQRTERGDSAVYLCASSTIGTSVTYEQYFGPGTRLTVT.

V and J are TRBV15 and TRBJ2-3; perhaps TRBD1 as D (5 bases). Trimming took off 2 bases at V and 2 bases at J, with 8 bases between the two ends. The CDR3 spans 14 residues. Germline-derived CDR1 and CDR2 are LNHNV and YYDKDF (reference sequence). This CDR3 is CATSRPQVTDTQYF. The CDR3 DNA is TGTGCCACCAGCAGACCACAGGTCACAGATACGCAGTATTTT.

This clone was seen a few times. The genes are TRBV5-4 and TRBJ1-1, with D perhaps TRBD1 (6 bases). V was pared by 4 bases and J by 5 bases, with 18 bases between. The CDR3 runs to 15 residues. Germline V gene data show CDR1 as SGHNT and CDR2 as YYREEE (reference sequence). As DNA, the CDR3 is TGTGCCAGCAGCCCTTACAGGGAGGGGGGGACTGAAGCTTTCTTT. This gives the protein CASSPYREGGTEAFF. The variable domain in full, completed from reference TRBV5-4 and TRBJ1-1, reads ETGVTQSPTHLIKTRGQQVTLRCSSQSGHNTVSWYQQALGQGPQFIFQYYREEENGRGNFPPRFSGLQFPNYSSELNVNALELDDSALYLCASSPYREGGTEAFFGQGTRLTVV.

CDR3 sequence: CATGYNEQFF. CDR3 bases: TGTGCCACCGGTTACAATGAGCAGTTCTTC. This chain uses TRBV27 with TRBJ2-1; no definite D call. V shed 10 bases and J shed 4 bases, with 5 bases lying between them. The CDR3 sequence is 10 residues long. Looked up from germline, CDR1 is MNHEY and CDR2 is SMNVEV (reference sequence).

This clone was seen a handful of times. The V gene is TRBV28, the J gene TRBJ1-5; 7 bases are a match to TRBD1. J gave up 3 bases and V 6 bases, and 17 bases lay outside the gene matches. Looked up from germline, CDR1 is MDHEN and CDR2 is SYDVKM. The CDR3 sequence is 18 residues long. The CDR3 coding sequence is TGTGCCAGCAGCCCCTCGACAGGGCTCGGTGCGATCAATCAGCCCCAGCATTTT. Translating gives CASSPSTGLGAINQPQHF.

The gene calls are TRBV28 and TRBJ2-7, with 8 bases identical to TRBD2. Trimming at V came to 7 bases and at J to 1 base, leaving 6 bases not matched to a gene. There are 14 residues in the CDR3. Germline V CDR1 and CDR2: MDHEN, SYDVKM. The CDR3 sequence: CASTPSGGSYEQYF. The CDR3 DNA reads TGTGCCAGCACCCCCAGCGGGGGATCCTACGAGCAGTACTTC. Complete variable domain (other parts from reference TRBV28 and TRBJ2-7): DVKVTQSSRYLVKRTGEKVFLECVQDMDHENMFWYRQDPGLGLRLIYFSYDVKMKEKGDIPEGYSVSREKKERFSLILESASTNQTSMYLCASTPSGGSYEQYFGPGTRLTVT.